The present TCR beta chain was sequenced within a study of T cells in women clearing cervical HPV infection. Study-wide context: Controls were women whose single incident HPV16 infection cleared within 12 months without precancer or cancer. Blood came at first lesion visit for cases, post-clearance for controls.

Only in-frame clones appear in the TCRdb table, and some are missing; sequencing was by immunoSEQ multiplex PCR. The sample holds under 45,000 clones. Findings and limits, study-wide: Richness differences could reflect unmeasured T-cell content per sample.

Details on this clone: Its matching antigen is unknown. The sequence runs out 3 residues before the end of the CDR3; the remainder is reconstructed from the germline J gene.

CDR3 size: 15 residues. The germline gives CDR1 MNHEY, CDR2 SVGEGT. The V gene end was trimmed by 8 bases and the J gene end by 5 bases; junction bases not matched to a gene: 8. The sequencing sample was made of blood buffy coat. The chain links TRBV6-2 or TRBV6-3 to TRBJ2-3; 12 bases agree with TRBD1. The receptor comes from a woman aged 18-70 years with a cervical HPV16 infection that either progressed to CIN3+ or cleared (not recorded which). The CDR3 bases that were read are TGTGCCAGCGGCTCCCGGGACAGGGGGCGAGATACG. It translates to CASGSRDRGRDT. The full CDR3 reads CASGSRDRGRDTQYF.